This is a list of T cell receptor beta chains from one sample in a study of T cells in Graves' hyperthyroidism and ophthalmopathy. TCRdb re-analysed the multiplex PCR reads in MiXCR, keeping a single row per CDR3 protein. The sample gives 300,000 to 400,000 distinct CDR3 sequences, under 20% of which show up once; over 35% is in the top ten. Sequencing was carried out using blood. These receptors all come from a man aged 18 to 29 with Graves' ophthalmopathy. CDR3s include the opening cysteine and the closing phenylalanine or tryptophan. The order of the fields is V gene, J gene, CDR3 protein.

v_gene: TRBV14
j_gene: TRBJ1-4
CDR3aa: CASSRTMDRPTEKLFF

v_gene: TRBV19
j_gene: TRBJ1-6
CDR3aa: CASSRMEGTKNSPLHF

v_gene: TRBV7-9
j_gene: TRBJ2-1
CDR3aa: CASSLNPVLDNEQFF

v_gene: TRBV5-1
j_gene: TRBJ1-2
CDR3aa: CASSLAGRDNYGYTF

v_gene: TRBV7-3
j_gene: TRBJ2-7
CDR3aa: CATRWAGGNEQYF

v_gene: TRBV28
j_gene: TRBJ2-1
CDR3aa: CASERWNEQFF

v_gene: TRBV5-1
j_gene: TRBJ1-2
CDR3aa: CASTPGDHGYTF

v_gene: TRBV12-3/TRBV12-4
j_gene: TRBJ2-1
CDR3aa: CASGTSGGAGEQFF

v_gene: TRBV6-1
j_gene: TRBJ1-1
CDR3aa: CAISQGAETEAFF

v_gene: TRBV5-4
j_gene: TRBJ2-1
CDR3aa: CASSLDLAGGYNEQFF

v_gene: TRBV7-3
j_gene: TRBJ2-3
CDR3aa: CASSLTSVEDTQYF

v_gene: TRBV5-1
j_gene: TRBJ2-1
CDR3aa: CASGLASGIHEQFF

v_gene: TRBV5-1
j_gene: TRBJ2-1
CDR3aa: CASAAQRGKDEQFF

v_gene: TRBV5-6
j_gene: TRBJ2-5
CDR3aa: CASSRDRVSGETQYF

v_gene: TRBV4-1
j_gene: TRBJ2-7
CDR3aa: CASSQRDSINEQYF

v_gene: TRBV20-1
j_gene: TRBJ2-7
CDR3aa: CSARGGGSAYEQYF

v_gene: TRBV7-9
j_gene: TRBJ2-7
CDR3aa: CASSYLQGNSYEQYF

v_gene: TRBV9
j_gene: TRBJ1-1
CDR3aa: CASSTTPDSEAFF

v_gene: TRBV27
j_gene: TRBJ1-1
CDR3aa: CAAVEGTEAFF

v_gene: TRBV6-2/TRBV6-3
j_gene: TRBJ2-7
CDR3aa: CASSNRDRFSYEQYF

v_gene: TRBV5-1
j_gene: TRBJ2-3
CDR3aa: CASSLGAGTGPDTQYF

v_gene: TRBV3-1
j_gene: TRBJ2-4
CDR3aa: CASSHRQGNIQYF

v_gene: TRBV7-2
j_gene: TRBJ2-7
CDR3aa: CASRRGVYEQYF

v_gene: TRBV18
j_gene: TRBJ1-6
CDR3aa: CASSVEGQNSPLHF

v_gene: TRBV9
j_gene: TRBJ1-2
CDR3aa: CASSVNDSPLTF

v_gene: TRBV12-3/TRBV12-4
j_gene: TRBJ2-2
CDR3aa: CASSWGQGEVGELFF

v_gene: TRBV2
j_gene: TRBJ2-3
CDR3aa: CASRRAGTSTDTQYF

v_gene: TRBV11-2
j_gene: TRBJ1-1
CDR3aa: CASSLFSGDFLNTEAFF

v_gene: TRBV20-1
j_gene: TRBJ1-1
CDR3aa: CSAGRVNTEAFF

v_gene: TRBV6-2/TRBV6-3
j_gene: TRBJ2-5
CDR3aa: CASSTGTSAVETQYF

v_gene: TRBV27
j_gene: TRBJ1-1
CDR3aa: CASSRSPGRVLNTEAFF

v_gene: TRBV5-6
j_gene: TRBJ2-1
CDR3aa: CASSWGDRANEQFF

v_gene: TRBV7-9
j_gene: TRBJ1-1
CDR3aa: CASSLMILGGSLIEAFF

v_gene: TRBV12-3/TRBV12-4
j_gene: TRBJ2-7
CDR3aa: CASSHTSNRGQYEQYF

v_gene: TRBV18
j_gene: TRBJ2-5
CDR3aa: CASSRYSEQETQYF

v_gene: TRBV7-6
j_gene: TRBJ2-7
CDR3aa: CASSSWGEGTSEQYF

v_gene: TRBV6-4
j_gene: TRBJ1-2
CDR3aa: CASSDDGDNYGYTF

v_gene: TRBV5-1
j_gene: TRBJ1-6
CDR3aa: CASSWTGNNSPLHF

v_gene: TRBV20-1
j_gene: TRBJ1-6
CDR3aa: CSARDREVSPLHF

v_gene: TRBV2
j_gene: TRBJ2-7
CDR3aa: CASNGQGGTSYEQYF

v_gene: TRBV9
j_gene: TRBJ2-5
CDR3aa: CASSVAQGQETQYF

v_gene: TRBV6-1
j_gene: TRBJ2-5
CDR3aa: CASSRDRDSQETQYF

v_gene: TRBV6-1
j_gene: TRBJ1-1
CDR3aa: CASSEGRFGNTEAFF

v_gene: TRBV15
j_gene: TRBJ2-3
CDR3aa: CATSDRLAGPTDTQYF

v_gene: TRBV10-3
j_gene: TRBJ1-1
CDR3aa: CAISEMEGVRTEAFF